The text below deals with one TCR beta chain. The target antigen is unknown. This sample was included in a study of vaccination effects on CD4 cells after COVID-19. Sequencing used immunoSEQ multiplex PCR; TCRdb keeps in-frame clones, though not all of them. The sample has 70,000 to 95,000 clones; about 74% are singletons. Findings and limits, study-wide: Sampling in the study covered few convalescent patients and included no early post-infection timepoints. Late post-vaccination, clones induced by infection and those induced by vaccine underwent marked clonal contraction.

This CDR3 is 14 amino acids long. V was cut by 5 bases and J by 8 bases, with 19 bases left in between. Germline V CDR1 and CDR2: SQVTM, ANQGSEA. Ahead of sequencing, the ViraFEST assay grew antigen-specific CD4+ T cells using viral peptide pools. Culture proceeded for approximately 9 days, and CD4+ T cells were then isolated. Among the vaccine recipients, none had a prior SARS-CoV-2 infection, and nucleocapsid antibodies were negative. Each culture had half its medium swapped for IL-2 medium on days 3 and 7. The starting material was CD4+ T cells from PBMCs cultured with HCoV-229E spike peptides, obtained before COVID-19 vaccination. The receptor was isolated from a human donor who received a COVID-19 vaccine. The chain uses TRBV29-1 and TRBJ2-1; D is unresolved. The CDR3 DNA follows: TGCAGCGTTCCGGCCAGGCGCGTGTTCGATGAGCAGTTCTTC. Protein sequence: CSVPARRVFDEQFF.